The 7 T cell receptor beta chains presented below share a single source sample, sequenced in a study of shared clonotypes between healthy human individuals (dated by TCRdb to about 2020). Library preparation employed the immunoSEQ multiplex PCR assay. TCRdb carries this immuneACCESS record with in-frame sequences only. Its versions omit some clonotypes, under half of them owing to an unresolved V gene in the studies checked, with the rest unexplained. This sample gives just over 2,000,000 clones in total; about 95% of them show up just once. The ten largest clones add up to 0.85% to 1.2% of the sample. CD8 naive samples consisted of CD45RO-negative cells that were positively selected for CCR7, yielding a CD45RA+CCR7+ population without TemRA cells. Sequencing used naive CD8+ T cells sorted from blood. What the cell subset or site label conveys for this sample: CD45RA+CCR7+. Receptor source: a man aged 18 to 35 in good health.

The chain links TRBV9 to TRBJ2-3; 8 bases are a match to TRBD2. The length of the CDR3 is 17 residues. Germline V gene lookup returns CDR1 SGDLS and CDR2 YYNGEE. V lost 0 bases, J lost 2 bases, and 8 bases stayed unmatched. CDR3 sequence reads: CASSVDGLAGTTDTQYF. In nucleotides, the CDR3 is TGTGCCAGCAGCGTAGACGGCCTAGCGGGTACCACAGATACGCAGTATTTT. The full variable domain, in which reference TRBV9 and TRBJ2-3 provide the parts outside the CDR3, is DSGVTQTPKHLITATGQRVTLRCSPRSGDLSVYWYQQSLDQGLQFLIQYYNGEERAKGNILERFSAQQFPDLHSELNLSSLELGDSALYFCASSVDGLAGTTDTQYFGPGTRLTVL.

The chain employs TRBV5-4 and TRBJ1-6; the D is unclear. This CDR3 region has 16 residues. V was clipped by 0 bases and J by 5 bases, with 12 bases between them. CDR1 and CDR2 (germline): SGHNT, YYREEE (reference sequence). The CDR3 nucleotides are TGTGCCAGCAGCTTGGTAACAGTGTCAGATAATTCACCCCTCCACTTT. Translation gives CASSLVTVSDNSPLHF.

The V call is TRBV5-8, the J call TRBJ2-7; maybe TRBD1 (5 bases). V was shortened by 0 bases and J by 2 bases, with 9 bases between the two germline ends. Germline CDR1 and CDR2: SGHTS and YDEGEE. The CDR3 has 14 residues. CDR3 sequence (DNA): TGTGCCAGCAGCTTGGTAGGGGTTCCCTACGAGCAGTACTTC. As protein: CASSLVGVPYEQYF.

The CDR3 reads CASSLGGIYGYTF. CDR3 in DNA: TGTGCCAGCAGCTTAGGGGGTATCTATGGCTACACCTTC. This chain uses TRBV11-2 with TRBJ1-2; D uncertain. CDR3 length: 13 residues. V shed 1 base and J shed 4 bases, with 7 bases lying between them. CDR1 SGHAT and CDR2 FQNNGV come from the germline V gene.

Turning to this clone: The sample has other DNA sequences that encode this CDR3 too. V is TRBV6-5 and J is TRBJ2-7; 9 positions agree with TRBD1. J lost 4 bases, V lost 4 bases, and 2 bases had no gene match. CDR1 MNHEY and CDR2 SVGAGI come from the germline V gene. The CDR3 loop spans 13 amino acids. The CDR3 region has the DNA TGTGCCAGCAGTTGGGACAGGGCGTACGAGCAGTACTTC. Protein: CASSWDRAYEQYF.

The chain couples TRBV6-5 to TRBJ2-7; no clear D gene. Per the germline V gene, CDR1 is MNHEY and CDR2 is SVGAGI. The length of the CDR3 is 12 residues. V was clipped by 2 bases and J by 7 bases, with 9 bases between them. CDR3 loop: CASSYIGAEQYF. CDR3 DNA sequence: TGTGCCAGCAGTTACATTGGCGCGGAGCAGTACTTC.

The J gene is TRBJ2-2, the V gene TRBV15, with D hard to call. Germline V gene sequence: CDR1 LNHNV, CDR2 YYDKDF (reference sequence). Trimming shortened V by 4 bases and J by 6 bases, and 9 bases separated the two germline ends. The CDR3 totals 13 residues. The CDR3: CATSKLSPGELFF. The CDR3 DNA reads TGTGCCACCAGCAAACTTTCGCCCGGGGAGCTGTTTTTT.